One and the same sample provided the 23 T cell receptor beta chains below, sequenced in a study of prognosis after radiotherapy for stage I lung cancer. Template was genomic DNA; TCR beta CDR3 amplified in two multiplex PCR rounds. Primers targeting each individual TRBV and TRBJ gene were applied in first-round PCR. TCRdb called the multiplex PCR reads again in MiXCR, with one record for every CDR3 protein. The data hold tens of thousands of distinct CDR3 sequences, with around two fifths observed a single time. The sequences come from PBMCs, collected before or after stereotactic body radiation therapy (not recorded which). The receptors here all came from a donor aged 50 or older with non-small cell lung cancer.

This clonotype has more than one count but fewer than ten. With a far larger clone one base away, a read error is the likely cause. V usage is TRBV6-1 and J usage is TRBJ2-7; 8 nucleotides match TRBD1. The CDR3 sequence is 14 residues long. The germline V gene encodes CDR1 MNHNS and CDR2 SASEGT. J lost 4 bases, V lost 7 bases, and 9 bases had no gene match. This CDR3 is CASIQDREKYEQYF. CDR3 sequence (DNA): TGTGCCAGCATCCAGGACAGGGAAAAATACGAGCAGTACTTC.

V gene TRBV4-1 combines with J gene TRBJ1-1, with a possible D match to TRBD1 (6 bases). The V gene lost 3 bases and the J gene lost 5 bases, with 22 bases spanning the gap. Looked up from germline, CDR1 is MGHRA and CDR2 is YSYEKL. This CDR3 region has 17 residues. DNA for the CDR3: TGCGCCAGCAGCCACGTCCATTCTGGGGGCACGGGGACTGAAGCTTTCTTT. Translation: CASSHVHSGGTGTEAFF.

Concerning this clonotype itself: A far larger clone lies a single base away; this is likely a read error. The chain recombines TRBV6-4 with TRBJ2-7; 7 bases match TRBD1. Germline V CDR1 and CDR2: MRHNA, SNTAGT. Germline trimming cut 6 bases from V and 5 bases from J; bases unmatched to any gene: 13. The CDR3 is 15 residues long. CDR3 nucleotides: TGTGCCAGCAGAGTCACCTGGACAGGTCGCGACGAGCAGTACTTC. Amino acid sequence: CASRVTWTGRDEQYF.

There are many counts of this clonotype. The CDR3 DNA is TGCAGTGCCCCCGGACTAGCGGGAGGTGCGTACAATGAGCAGTTCTTC. It translates to CSAPGLAGGAYNEQFF. The V call is TRBV20-1, the J call TRBJ2-1; 14 bases match TRBD2. The CDR3 covers 16 residues. V was clipped by 6 bases and J by 4 bases; unmatched bases: 8. CDR1 and CDR2 from the germline V gene are DFQATT and SNEGSKA (reference sequence).

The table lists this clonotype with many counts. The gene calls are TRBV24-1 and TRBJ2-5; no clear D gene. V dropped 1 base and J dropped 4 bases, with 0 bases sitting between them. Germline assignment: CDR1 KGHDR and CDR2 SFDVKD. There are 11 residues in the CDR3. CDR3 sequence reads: CATSDLETQYF. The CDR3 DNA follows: TGTGCCACCAGTGATTTAGAGACCCAGTACTTC.

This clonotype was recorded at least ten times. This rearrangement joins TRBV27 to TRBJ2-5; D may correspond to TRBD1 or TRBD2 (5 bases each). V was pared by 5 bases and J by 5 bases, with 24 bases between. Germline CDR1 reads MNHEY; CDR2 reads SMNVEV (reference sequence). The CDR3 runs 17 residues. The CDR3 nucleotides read TGTGCCAGCAGTCCATACCGCCTCGGGACGGAAGGGGAGACCCAGTACTTC. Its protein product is CASSPYRLGTEGETQYF.

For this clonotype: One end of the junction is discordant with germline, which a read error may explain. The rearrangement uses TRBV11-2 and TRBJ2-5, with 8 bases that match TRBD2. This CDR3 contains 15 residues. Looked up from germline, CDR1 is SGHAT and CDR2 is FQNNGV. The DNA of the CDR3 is TGTGCCAGCAGCATACTCGGGGGGGTGGGAGAGACCAAGTACTTC. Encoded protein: CASSILGGVGETKYF.

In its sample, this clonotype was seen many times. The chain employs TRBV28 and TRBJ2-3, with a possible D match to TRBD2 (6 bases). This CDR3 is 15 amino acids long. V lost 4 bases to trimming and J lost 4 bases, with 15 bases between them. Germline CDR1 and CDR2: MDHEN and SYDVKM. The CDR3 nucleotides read TGTGCCAGCAGTTCCACCCGGGACTTAGCAGATACGCAGTATTTT. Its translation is CASSSTRDLADTQYF.

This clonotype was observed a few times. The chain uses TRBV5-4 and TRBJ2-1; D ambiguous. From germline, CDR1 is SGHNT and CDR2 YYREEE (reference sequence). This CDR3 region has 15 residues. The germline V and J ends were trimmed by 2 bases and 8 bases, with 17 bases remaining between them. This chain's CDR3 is CASSLKDDGSDEQFF. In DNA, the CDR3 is TGTGCCAGCAGCTTAAAGGACGATGGAAGCGATGAGCAGTTCTTC.

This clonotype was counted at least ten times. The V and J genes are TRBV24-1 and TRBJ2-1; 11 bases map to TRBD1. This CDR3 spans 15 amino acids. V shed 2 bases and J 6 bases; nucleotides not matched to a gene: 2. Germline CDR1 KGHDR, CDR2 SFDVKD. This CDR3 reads CATSDSGQGVNEQFF. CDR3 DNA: TGTGCCACCAGTGATTCGGGACAGGGGGTCAATGAGCAGTTCTTC.

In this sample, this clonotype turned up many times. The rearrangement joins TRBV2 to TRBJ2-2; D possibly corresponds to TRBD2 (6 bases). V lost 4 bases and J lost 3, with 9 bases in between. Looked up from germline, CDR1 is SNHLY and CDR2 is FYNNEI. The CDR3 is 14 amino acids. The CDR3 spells CASSASSDTGELFF. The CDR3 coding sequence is TGTGCCAGCAGTGCCTCTAGCGACACCGGGGAGCTGTTTTTT.

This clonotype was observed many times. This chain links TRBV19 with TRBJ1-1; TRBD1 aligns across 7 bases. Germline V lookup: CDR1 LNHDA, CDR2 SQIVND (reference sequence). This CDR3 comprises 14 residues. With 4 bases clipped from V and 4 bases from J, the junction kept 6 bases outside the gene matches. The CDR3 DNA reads TGTGCCAGTAGTAGAAGGGACAGCTCCACTGAAGCTTTCTTT. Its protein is CASSRRDSSTEAFF.

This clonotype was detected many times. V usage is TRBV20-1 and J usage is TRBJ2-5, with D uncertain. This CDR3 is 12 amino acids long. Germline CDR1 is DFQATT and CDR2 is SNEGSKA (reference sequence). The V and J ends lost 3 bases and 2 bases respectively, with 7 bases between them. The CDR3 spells CSASGPQETQYF. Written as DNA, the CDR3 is TGCAGTGCTAGTGGTCCTCAAGAGACCCAGTACTTC.

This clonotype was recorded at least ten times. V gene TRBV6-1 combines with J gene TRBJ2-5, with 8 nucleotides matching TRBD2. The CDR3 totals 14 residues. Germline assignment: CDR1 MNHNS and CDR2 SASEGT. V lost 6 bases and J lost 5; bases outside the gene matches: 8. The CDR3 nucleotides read TGTGCCAGCAGACAGGGACTAGGTGCGGAGACCCAGTACTTC. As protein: CASRQGLGAETQYF.

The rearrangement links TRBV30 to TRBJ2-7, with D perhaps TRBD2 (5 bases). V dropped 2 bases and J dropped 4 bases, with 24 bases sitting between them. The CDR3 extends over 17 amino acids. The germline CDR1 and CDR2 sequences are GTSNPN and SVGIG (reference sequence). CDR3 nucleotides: TGTGCCTGGAGTAAATCTAGCATACGGGATGATTTGTACGAGCAGTACTTC. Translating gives CAWSKSSIRDDLYEQYF.

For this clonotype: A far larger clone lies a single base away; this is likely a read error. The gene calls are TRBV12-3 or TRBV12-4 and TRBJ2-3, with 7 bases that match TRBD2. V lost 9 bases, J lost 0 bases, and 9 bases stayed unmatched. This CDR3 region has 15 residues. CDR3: CARWRAGESTDTQYF. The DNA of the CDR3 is TGTGCCAGATGGCGGGCGGGGGAGAGCACAGATACGCAGTATTTT.

CDR3 sequence: CASSSRVNEKLFF. In DNA form, the CDR3 reads TGTGCCAGCAGTAGCAGGGTTAATGAAAAACTGTTTTTT. The chain links TRBV28 to TRBJ1-4; weak D call: TRBD1 (5 bases). Trimming took 5 bases from V and 4 from J, leaving 8 bases between them. CDR1 is MDHEN and CDR2 is SYDVKM in the germline V gene. This CDR3 region has 13 residues.

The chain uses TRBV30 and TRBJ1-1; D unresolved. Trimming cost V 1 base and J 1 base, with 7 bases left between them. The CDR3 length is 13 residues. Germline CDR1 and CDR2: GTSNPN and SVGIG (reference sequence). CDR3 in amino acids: CAWSGMGNTEAFF. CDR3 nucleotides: TGTGCCTGGAGTGGAATGGGGAACACTGAAGCTTTCTTT.

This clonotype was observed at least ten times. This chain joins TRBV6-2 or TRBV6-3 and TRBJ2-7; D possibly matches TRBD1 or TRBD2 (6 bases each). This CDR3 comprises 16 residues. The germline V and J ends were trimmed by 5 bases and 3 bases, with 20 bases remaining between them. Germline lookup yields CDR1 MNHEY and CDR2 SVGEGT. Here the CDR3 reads CASSQSRGTSFYEQYF. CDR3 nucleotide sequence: TGTGCCAGCAGTCAATCCCGGGGGACATCCTTCTACGAGCAGTACTTC.

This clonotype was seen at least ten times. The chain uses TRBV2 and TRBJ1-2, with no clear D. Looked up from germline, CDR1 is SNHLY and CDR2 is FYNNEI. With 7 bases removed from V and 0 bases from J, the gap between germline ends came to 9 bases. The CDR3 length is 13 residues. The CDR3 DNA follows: TGTGCCAGCACAATACAGACTAACTATGGCTACACCTTC. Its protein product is CASTIQTNYGYTF.

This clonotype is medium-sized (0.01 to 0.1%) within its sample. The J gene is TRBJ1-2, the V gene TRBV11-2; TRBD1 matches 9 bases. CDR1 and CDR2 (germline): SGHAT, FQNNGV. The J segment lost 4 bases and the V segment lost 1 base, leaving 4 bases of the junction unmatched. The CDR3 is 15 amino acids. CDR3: CASSLGTGGIYGYTF. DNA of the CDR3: TGTGCCAGCAGCTTAGGAACAGGGGGCATCTATGGCTACACCTTC.

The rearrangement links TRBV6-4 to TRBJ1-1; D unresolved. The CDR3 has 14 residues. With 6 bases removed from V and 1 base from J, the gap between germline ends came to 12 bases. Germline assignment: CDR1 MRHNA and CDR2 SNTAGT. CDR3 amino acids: CASSPKDENTEAFF. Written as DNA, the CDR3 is TGTGCCAGCAGCCCCAAGGATGAGAACACTGAAGCTTTCTTT.

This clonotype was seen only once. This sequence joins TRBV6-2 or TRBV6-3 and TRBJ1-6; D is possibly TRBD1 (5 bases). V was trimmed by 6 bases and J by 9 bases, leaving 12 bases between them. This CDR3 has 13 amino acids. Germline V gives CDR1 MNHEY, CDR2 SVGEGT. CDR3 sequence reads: CASRTLGTSPLHF. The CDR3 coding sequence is TGTGCCAGCAGGACGTTGGGGACTTCACCCCTCCACTTT.